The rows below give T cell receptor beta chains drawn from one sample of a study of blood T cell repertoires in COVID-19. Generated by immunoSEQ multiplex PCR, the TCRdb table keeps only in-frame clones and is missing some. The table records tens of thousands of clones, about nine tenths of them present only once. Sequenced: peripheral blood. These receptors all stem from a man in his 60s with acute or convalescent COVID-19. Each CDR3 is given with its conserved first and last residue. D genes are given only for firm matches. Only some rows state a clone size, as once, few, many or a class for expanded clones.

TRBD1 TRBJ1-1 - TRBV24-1 CATSGPGQGSGAFF TGTGCCACCAGTGGCCCGGGACAGGGGTCTGGGGCTTTCTTT
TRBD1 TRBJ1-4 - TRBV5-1 CASSLRYRGTTNEKLFF TGCGCCAGCAGCTTGCGCTACAGGGGAACAACTAATGAAAAACTGTTTTTT
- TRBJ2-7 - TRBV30 CAWSGSGVEQYF TGTGCCTGGAGTGGTTCCGGGGTCGAGCAGTACTTC
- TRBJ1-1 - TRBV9 CASSVLFGGNTEAFF TGTGCCAGCAGCGTTTTGTTCGGGGGAAACACTGAAGCTTTCTTT
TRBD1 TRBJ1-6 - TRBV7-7 CASAAGGNSPLHF TGTGCTAGCGCGGCAGGGGGGAATTCACCCCTCCACTTT
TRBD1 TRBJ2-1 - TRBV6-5 CASSYGQGTEQFF TGTGCCAGCAGTTACGGACAGGGCACCGAGCAGTTCTTC
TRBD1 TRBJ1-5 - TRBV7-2 CASSHGQGKSNQPQHF TGTGCCAGCAGCCACGGACAGGGCAAGAGCAATCAGCCCCAGCATTTT
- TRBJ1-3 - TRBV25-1 CASSDPGRNTIYF TGTGCCAGCAGTGACCCGGGTCGAAACACCATATATTTT
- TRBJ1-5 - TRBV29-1 CSVEEWGEPQHF TGCAGCGTTGAAGAGTGGGGGGAGCCCCAGCATTTT
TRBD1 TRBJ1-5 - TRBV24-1 CATSEGQGRGQPQHF TGTGCCACCAGTGAAGGACAGGGGCGAGGACAGCCCCAGCATTTT
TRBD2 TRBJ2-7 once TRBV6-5 CASRRTSGGALEQYF TGTGCCAGCAGAAGGACTAGCGGGGGGGCCCTCGAGCAGTACTTC
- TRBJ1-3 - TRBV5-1 CASSLVGASGNTIYF TGCGCCAGCAGCTTGGTAGGGGCCTCTGGAAACACCATATATTTT
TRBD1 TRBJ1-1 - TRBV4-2 CASSLKLGTAVREAFF TGTGCCAGCAGCCTTAAACTCGGGACAGCCGTCAGAGAAGCTTTCTTT
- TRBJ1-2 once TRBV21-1 CASSKTGAVLKPNYGYTF TGTGCCAGCAGCAAAACAGGGGCCGTCCTAAAGCCTAACTATGGCTACACCTTC
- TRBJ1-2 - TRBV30 CAWRADTNYGYTF TGTGCCTGGAGGGCGGACACTAACTATGGCTACACCTTC
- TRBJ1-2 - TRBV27 CASSFLSTGNYGYTF TGTGCCAGCAGTTTCCTTTCGACAGGAAACTATGGCTACACCTTC
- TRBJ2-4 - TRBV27 CASTPLGGQGQNIQYF TGTGCCAGCACCCCCCTCGGCGGGCAGGGGCAAAACATTCAGTACTTC
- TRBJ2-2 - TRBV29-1 CSVDGPGNTGELFF TGCAGCGTTGACGGCCCAGGGAACACCGGGGAGCTGTTTTTT
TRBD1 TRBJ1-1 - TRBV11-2 CASSRQGATEAFF TGTGCCAGCAGCCGACAGGGTGCGACTGAAGCTTTCTTT
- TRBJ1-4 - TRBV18 CASSPGQGLEKLFF TGTGCCAGCTCACCGGGTCAGGGTCTCGAGAAACTGTTTTTT
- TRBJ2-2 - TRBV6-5 CASSYRGLNTGELFF TGTGCCAGCAGTTACAGGGGTTTGAACACCGGGGAGCTGTTTTTT
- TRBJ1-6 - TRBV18 CASSPYTSYNSPLHF TGTGCCAGCTCACCGTACACCTCCTATAATTCACCCCTCCACTTT
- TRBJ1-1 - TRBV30 CAWSVPGVRGMGAFF TGTGCCTGGAGTGTACCGGGGGTACGGGGTATGGGTGCTTTCTTT
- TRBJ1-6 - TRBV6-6 CASKERSYNSPLHF TGTGCCAGCAAGGAGCGCTCCTATAATTCACCCCTCCACTTT
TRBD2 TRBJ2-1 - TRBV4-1 CASSQLAGGLNNEQFF TGCGCCAGCAGCCAGCTAGCGGGGGGGCTTAACAATGAGCAGTTCTTC
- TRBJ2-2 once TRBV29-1 CSGYEAGELFF TGCAGCGGATATGAGGCCGGGGAGCTGTTTTTT
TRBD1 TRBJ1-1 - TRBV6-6 CASSPGQGNTEAFF TGTGCCAGCAGCCCGGGACAGGGGAACACTGAAGCTTTCTTT
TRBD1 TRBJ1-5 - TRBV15 CATSRDRATGAYNQPQHF TGTGCCACCAGCAGAGATCGTGCGACAGGGGCTTACAATCAGCCCCAGCATTTT
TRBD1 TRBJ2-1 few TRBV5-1 CASSSRGWDGKEQFF TGCGCCAGCAGCTCCAGGGGGTGGGACGGCAAAGAGCAGTTCTTC
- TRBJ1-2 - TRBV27 CASSLGGEADGYTF TGTGCCAGCAGTTTGGGAGGGGAGGCGGATGGCTACACCTTC
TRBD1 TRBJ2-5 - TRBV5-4 CASSLGTVQETQYF TGTGCCAGCAGCCTGGGGACAGTCCAAGAGACCCAGTACTTC
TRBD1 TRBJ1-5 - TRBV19 CASSIATGLSQPQHF TGTGCCAGTAGTATAGCGACAGGGCTGAGTCAGCCCCAGCATTTT
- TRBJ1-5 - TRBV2 CASSDRVVGQPQHF TGTGCCAGCAGTGACCGGGTAGTTGGTCAGCCCCAGCATTTT
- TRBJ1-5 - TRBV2 CASRADRSGNQPQHF TGTGCCAGCAGGGCAGACAGGTCCGGCAATCAGCCCCAGCATTTT
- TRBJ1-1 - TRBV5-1 CASSEGREAFF TGCGCCAGCAGTGAGGGAAGGGAAGCTTTCTTT
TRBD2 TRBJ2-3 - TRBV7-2 CASSTVLAGTDTQYF TGTGCCAGCAGCACCGTCCTAGCGGGGACAGATACGCAGTATTTT
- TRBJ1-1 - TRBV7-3 CASSSGQNTEAFF TGTGCCAGCAGCTCGGGACAGAACACTGAAGCTTTCTTT
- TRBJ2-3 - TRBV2 CASSSLAGTDTQYF TGTGCCAGCAGTTCACTAGCAGGCACAGATACGCAGTATTTT
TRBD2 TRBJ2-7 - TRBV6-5 CATLEAGAPPTEQYF TGTGCCACTCTAGAAGCGGGGGCTCCTCCTACGGAGCAGTACTTC
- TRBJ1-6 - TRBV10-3 CAVAGGGFGSPLHF TGTGCCGTCGCGGGGGGAGGCTTTGGCTCACCCCTCCACTTT